The rows below give T cell receptor beta chains drawn from one sample of a study of T cell changes during pregnancy in multiple sclerosis. Libraries were prepared by immunoSEQ multiplex PCR; TCRdb keeps only in-frame clonotypes and omits some of them. The sample lists 40,000 to 55,000 clones; about 91% were seen once. The sample consisted of CD8+ T cells from peripheral blood mononuclear cells, taken in the second trimester of pregnancy. These receptors all stem from a female donor with multiple sclerosis, enrolled in a pregnancy study. The CDR3 runs from the conserved cysteine through the conserved F or W. The order of the fields is CDR3 protein, CDR3 DNA, J gene, clone size, V gene, D gene. D genes are given only for firm matches. The size entry is marked missing in some rows and otherwise reads once, few, many or a size class.

CDR3 protein: CASSPTSGGTDTQYF
CDR3 DNA: TGTGCCAGCAGCCCGACTAGCGGGGGCACAGATACGCAGTATTTT
J gene: TRBJ2-3
clone size: NA
V gene: TRBV13
D gene: TRBD2

CDR3 protein: CASSQTDPVGTGELFF
CDR3 DNA: TGTGCCAGCAGCCAGACAGACCCGGTGGGCACCGGGGAGCTGTTTTTT
J gene: TRBJ2-2
clone size: NA
V gene: TRBV7-9
D gene: NA

CDR3 protein: CASSESPVQPQHF
CDR3 DNA: TGTGCCAGCAGTGAGTCCCCTGTACAGCCCCAGCATTTT
J gene: TRBJ1-5
clone size: NA
V gene: TRBV6-1
D gene: NA

CDR3 protein: CASSLPAGGLETQYF
CDR3 DNA: TGTGCCAGCAGCTTACCAGCGGGGGGGTTGGAGACCCAGTACTTC
J gene: TRBJ2-5
clone size: NA
V gene: TRBV13
D gene: TRBD2

CDR3 protein: CASSFKASGGSYNEQFF
CDR3 DNA: TGTGCCAGCAGCTTTAAGGCTAGCGGGGGCTCCTACAATGAGCAGTTCTTC
J gene: TRBJ2-1
clone size: NA
V gene: TRBV7-3
D gene: TRBD2

CDR3 protein: CASSVPSGTGNTDTQYF
CDR3 DNA: TGTGCCAGCAGTGTTCCTTCCGGGACAGGGAACACAGATACGCAGTATTTT
J gene: TRBJ2-3
clone size: NA
V gene: TRBV2
D gene: TRBD1

CDR3 protein: CASRSGYEQYF
CDR3 DNA: TGTGCCAGCAGGTCGGGCTACGAGCAGTACTTC
J gene: TRBJ2-7
clone size: NA
V gene: TRBV6-5
D gene: NA

CDR3 protein: CASSLLGPAGGPGANVLTF
CDR3 DNA: TGTGCCAGCAGCTTATTGGGCCCGGCAGGGGGCCCTGGGGCCAACGTCCTGACTTTC
J gene: TRBJ2-6
clone size: NA
V gene: TRBV11-2
D gene: TRBD1

CDR3 protein: CASSPSFDEQFF
CDR3 DNA: TGTGCCAGCTCACCATCGTTCGATGAGCAGTTCTTC
J gene: TRBJ2-1
clone size: NA
V gene: TRBV18
D gene: NA

CDR3 protein: CASSLRQVYEQYF
CDR3 DNA: TGTGCCAGCAGCTTAAGACAGGTCTACGAGCAGTACTTC
J gene: TRBJ2-7
clone size: once
V gene: TRBV7-2
D gene: NA

CDR3 protein: CASSPRTELGEQYF
CDR3 DNA: TGTGCCAGCAGTCCCCGGACAGAATTGGGCGAGCAGTACTTC
J gene: TRBJ2-7
clone size: NA
V gene: TRBV28
D gene: NA

CDR3 protein: CASSDTRRGGRGGTGELFF
CDR3 DNA: TGTGCCAGCAGCGACACACGGCGGGGGGGGCGGGGCGGTACCGGGGAGCTGTTTTTT
J gene: TRBJ2-2
clone size: NA
V gene: TRBV9
D gene: TRBD2

CDR3 protein: CASSQALMDTLNTEAFF
CDR3 DNA: TGCGCCAGCAGCCAAGCTCTAATGGACACCTTGAACACTGAAGCTTTCTTT
J gene: TRBJ1-1
clone size: once
V gene: TRBV4-3
D gene: NA

CDR3 protein: CASRTGGRDGYTF
CDR3 DNA: TGTGCCAGTCGGACAGGGGGCCGGGATGGCTACACCTTC
J gene: TRBJ1-2
clone size: NA
V gene: TRBV27
D gene: TRBD1

CDR3 protein: CAPPCGYTF
CDR3 DNA: TGTGCCCCTCCGTGTGGCTACACCTTC
J gene: TRBJ1-2
clone size: NA
V gene: TRBV7-6
D gene: NA

CDR3 protein: CASSGEHRGPEKLFF
CDR3 DNA: TGTGCCAGCAGCGGAGAGCACAGGGGGCCAGAAAAACTGTTTTTT
J gene: TRBJ1-4
clone size: once
V gene: TRBV7-9
D gene: TRBD1

CDR3 protein: CASSQDMKAGGSYGYTF
CDR3 DNA: TGCGCCAGCAGCCAAGATATGAAGGCAGGGGGCAGCTATGGCTACACCTTC
J gene: TRBJ1-2
clone size: NA
V gene: TRBV4-3
D gene: TRBD1

CDR3 protein: CASSYLGSGGNQPQHF
CDR3 DNA: TGTGCCAGCAGTTATCTAGGGAGTGGAGGCAATCAGCCCCAGCATTTT
J gene: TRBJ1-5
clone size: NA
V gene: TRBV27
D gene: NA

CDR3 protein: CATSQSGAAENYEQYF
CDR3 DNA: TGTGCCACCAGCCAGAGCGGAGCAGCGGAGAACTACGAGCAGTACTTC
J gene: TRBJ2-7
clone size: NA
V gene: TRBV15
D gene: NA

CDR3 protein: CASTRSGWGEEQYF
CDR3 DNA: TGTGCCAGCACCCGAAGCGGTTGGGGTGAAGAGCAGTACTTC
J gene: TRBJ2-7
clone size: NA
V gene: TRBV9
D gene: NA

CDR3 protein: CSADGRGEAFF
CDR3 DNA: TGCAGTGCAGATGGGCGGGGTGAAGCTTTCTTT
J gene: TRBJ1-1
clone size: NA
V gene: TRBV20-1
D gene: NA

CDR3 protein: CSVVDRGNIQYF
CDR3 DNA: TGCAGCGTTGTGGACAGGGGAAACATTCAGTACTTC
J gene: TRBJ2-4
clone size: NA
V gene: TRBV29-1
D gene: TRBD1

CDR3 protein: CASSPHRTSGGTAEQFF
CDR3 DNA: TGTGCCAGCTCACCCCATAGGACTAGCGGGGGAACCGCTGAGCAGTTCTTC
J gene: TRBJ2-1
clone size: NA
V gene: TRBV18
D gene: TRBD2

CDR3 protein: CASSLGPGGAFGKNIQYF
CDR3 DNA: TGTGCCAGCAGCTTAGGCCCCGGGGGGGCCTTCGGCAAAAACATTCAGTACTTC
J gene: TRBJ2-4
clone size: NA
V gene: TRBV13
D gene: TRBD2

CDR3 protein: CASGLGGWTEAFF
CDR3 DNA: TGTGCCAGCGGGCTAGGGGGTTGGACTGAAGCTTTCTTT
J gene: TRBJ1-1
clone size: NA
V gene: TRBV19
D gene: NA

CDR3 protein: CASSVGGESYEQYF
CDR3 DNA: TGTGCCAGCAGCGTCGGCGGGGAGTCCTACGAGCAGTACTTC
J gene: TRBJ2-7
clone size: NA
V gene: TRBV9
D gene: NA

CDR3 protein: CASNKVRDRGEDTQYF
CDR3 DNA: TGTGCCAGCAACAAAGTTAGGGACAGGGGGGAGGATACGCAGTATTTT
J gene: TRBJ2-3
clone size: NA
V gene: TRBV4-2
D gene: TRBD1

CDR3 protein: CASSLPTGHGYTF
CDR3 DNA: TGTGCCAGCAGTTTGCCGACAGGCCATGGCTACACCTTC
J gene: TRBJ1-2
clone size: NA
V gene: TRBV6-5
D gene: NA

CDR3 protein: CASSLGTGGREKLFF
CDR3 DNA: TGCGCCAGCAGCTTGGGGACAGGGGGACGTGAAAAACTGTTTTTT
J gene: TRBJ1-4
clone size: NA
V gene: TRBV5-1
D gene: TRBD1

CDR3 protein: CASSSRGTGELFF
CDR3 DNA: TGTGCCAGCAGCTCCCGGGGCACCGGGGAGCTGTTTTTT
J gene: TRBJ2-2
clone size: NA
V gene: TRBV7-3
D gene: NA

CDR3 protein: CASSPRGAGSYEQYF
CDR3 DNA: TGCGCCAGCAGCCCCCGAGGAGCGGGGTCCTACGAGCAGTACTTC
J gene: TRBJ2-7
clone size: NA
V gene: TRBV4-1
D gene: TRBD2

CDR3 protein: CASSGRGSALHF
CDR3 DNA: TGTGCCAGCAGTGGTCGAGGTTCGGCCCTCCACTTT
J gene: TRBJ1-6
clone size: NA
V gene: TRBV25-1
D gene: NA

CDR3 protein: CASSADQGYGANVLTF
CDR3 DNA: TGTGCCAGCAGCGCCGATCAGGGTTATGGGGCCAACGTCCTGACTTTC
J gene: TRBJ2-6
clone size: NA
V gene: TRBV9
D gene: NA

CDR3 protein: CASSPNGEMNTEAFF
CDR3 DNA: TGTGCCAGCAGTCCCAATGGGGAGATGAACACTGAAGCTTTCTTT
J gene: TRBJ1-1
clone size: NA
V gene: TRBV6-4
D gene: NA

CDR3 protein: CASSYAGTYNSPLHF
CDR3 DNA: TGTGCCAGCAGTTACGCCGGGACATATAATTCACCCCTCCACTTT
J gene: TRBJ1-6
clone size: NA
V gene: TRBV5-5
D gene: NA

CDR3 protein: CASSVGTSYEQYF
CDR3 DNA: TGTGCCAGCAGCGTAGGGACTTCCTACGAGCAGTACTTC
J gene: TRBJ2-7
clone size: NA
V gene: TRBV9
D gene: NA